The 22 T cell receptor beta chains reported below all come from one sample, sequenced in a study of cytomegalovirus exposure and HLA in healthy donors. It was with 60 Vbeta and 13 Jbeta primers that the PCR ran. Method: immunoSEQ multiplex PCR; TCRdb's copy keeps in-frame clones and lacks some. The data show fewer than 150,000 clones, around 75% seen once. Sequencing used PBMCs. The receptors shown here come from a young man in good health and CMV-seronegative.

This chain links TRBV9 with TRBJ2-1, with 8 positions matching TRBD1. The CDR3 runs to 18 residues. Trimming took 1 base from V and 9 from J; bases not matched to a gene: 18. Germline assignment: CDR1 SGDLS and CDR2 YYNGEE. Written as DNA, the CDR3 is TGTGCCAGCAGCGTACCACAGGGGGGCGGGCCAGATCGTAGTGAGCAGTTCTTC. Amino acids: CASSVPQGGGPDRSEQFF.

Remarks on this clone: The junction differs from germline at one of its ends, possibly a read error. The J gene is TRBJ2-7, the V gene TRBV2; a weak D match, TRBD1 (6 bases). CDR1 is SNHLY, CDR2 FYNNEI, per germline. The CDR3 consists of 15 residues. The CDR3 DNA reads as TGTGCCAGCGGCTATCCCGGGACACTCCGGGTTTCCATCAACTTC. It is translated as CASGYPGTLRVSINF.

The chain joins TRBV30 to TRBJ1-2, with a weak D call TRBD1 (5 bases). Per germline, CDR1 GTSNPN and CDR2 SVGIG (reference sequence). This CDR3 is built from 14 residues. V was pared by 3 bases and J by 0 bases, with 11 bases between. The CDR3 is CAWSAGLTNYGYTF. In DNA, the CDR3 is TGTGCCTGGAGCGCGGGACTTACTAACTATGGCTACACCTTC.

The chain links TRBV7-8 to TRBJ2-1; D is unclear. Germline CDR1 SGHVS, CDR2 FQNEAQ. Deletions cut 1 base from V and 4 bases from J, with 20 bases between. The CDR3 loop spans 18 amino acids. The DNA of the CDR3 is TGTGCCAGCAGCTTAGTAGGTTTAGCTAAAGAATGGTACAATGAGCAGTTCTTC. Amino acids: CASSLVGLAKEWYNEQFF.

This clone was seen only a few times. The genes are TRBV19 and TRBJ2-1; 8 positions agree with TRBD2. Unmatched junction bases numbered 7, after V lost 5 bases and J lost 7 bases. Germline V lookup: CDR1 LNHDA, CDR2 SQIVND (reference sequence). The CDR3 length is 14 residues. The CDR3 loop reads CASSFSGMGNEQFF. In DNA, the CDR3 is TGTGCCAGTAGTTTTAGCGGGATGGGAAATGAGCAGTTCTTC.

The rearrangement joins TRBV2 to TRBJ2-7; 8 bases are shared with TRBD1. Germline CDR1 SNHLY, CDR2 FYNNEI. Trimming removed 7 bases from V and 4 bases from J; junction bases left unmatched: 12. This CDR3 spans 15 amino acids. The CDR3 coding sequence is TGTGCCAGCATCCTGGTTCAGGGGGCTGGTTACGAGCAGTACTTC. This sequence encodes CASILVQGAGYEQYF.

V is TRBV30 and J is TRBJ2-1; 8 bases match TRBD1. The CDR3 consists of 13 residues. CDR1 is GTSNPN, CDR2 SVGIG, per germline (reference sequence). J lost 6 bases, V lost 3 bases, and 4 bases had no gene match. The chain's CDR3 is CAWSLDRGNEQFF. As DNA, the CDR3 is TGTGCCTGGAGCCTAGACAGGGGCAATGAGCAGTTCTTC. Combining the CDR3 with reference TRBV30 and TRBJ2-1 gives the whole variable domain SQTIHQWPATLVQPVGSPLSLECTVEGTSNPNLYWYRQAAGRGLQLLFYSVGIGQISSEVPQNLSASRPQDRQFILSSKKLLLSDSGFYLCAWSLDRGNEQFFGPGTRLTVL.

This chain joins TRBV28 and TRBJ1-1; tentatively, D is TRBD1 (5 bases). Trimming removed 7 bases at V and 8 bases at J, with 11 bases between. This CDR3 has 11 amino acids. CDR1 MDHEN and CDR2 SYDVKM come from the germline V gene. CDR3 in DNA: TGTGCCAGCACCTTAGGGGCAGAAGCTTTCTTT. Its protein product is CASTLGAEAFF.

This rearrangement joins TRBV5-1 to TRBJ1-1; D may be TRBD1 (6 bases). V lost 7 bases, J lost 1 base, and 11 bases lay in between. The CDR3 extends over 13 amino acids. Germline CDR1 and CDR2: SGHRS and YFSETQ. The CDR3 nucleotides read TGCGCCAGCGGTAAGGGGGAGAACACTGAAGCTTTCTTT. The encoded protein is CASGKGENTEAFF.

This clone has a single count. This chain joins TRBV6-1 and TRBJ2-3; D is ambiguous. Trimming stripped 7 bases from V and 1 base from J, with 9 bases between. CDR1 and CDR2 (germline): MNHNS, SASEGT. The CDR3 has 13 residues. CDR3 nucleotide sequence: TGTGCCAGCATACCGGGTGGCACAGATACGCAGTATTTT. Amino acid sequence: CASIPGGTDTQYF.

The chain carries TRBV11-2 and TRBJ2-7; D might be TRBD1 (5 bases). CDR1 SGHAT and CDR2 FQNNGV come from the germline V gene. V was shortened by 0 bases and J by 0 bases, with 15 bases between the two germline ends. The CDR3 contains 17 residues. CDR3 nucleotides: TGTGCCAGCAGCTTAGAGGTAGGGGCGGCAATCTCCTACGAGCAGTACTTC. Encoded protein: CASSLEVGAAISYEQYF.

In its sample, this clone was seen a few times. The CDR3 DNA reads TGTGCCAGCAGCAGAAGGGGGCTCAGCACTGAAGCTTTCTTT. This codes for CASSRRGLSTEAFF. This sequence joins TRBV9 and TRBJ1-1; TRBD1 agrees at 7 bases. The CDR3 extends over 14 amino acids. Unmatched junction bases numbered 7, after V lost 4 bases and J lost 4 bases. Looked up from germline, CDR1 is SGDLS and CDR2 is YYNGEE.

In nucleotides, the CDR3 is TGCGCCAGCAGTTATGGACAGGGATCAGATACGCAGTATTTT. It specifies CASSYGQGSDTQYF. J is TRBJ2-3 and V is TRBV5-1; 8 bases map to TRBD1. The V and J ends lost 5 bases and 4 bases, in that order; junction bases with no gene match: 6. The CDR3 totals 14 residues. Germline V CDR1 and CDR2: SGHRS, YFSETQ.

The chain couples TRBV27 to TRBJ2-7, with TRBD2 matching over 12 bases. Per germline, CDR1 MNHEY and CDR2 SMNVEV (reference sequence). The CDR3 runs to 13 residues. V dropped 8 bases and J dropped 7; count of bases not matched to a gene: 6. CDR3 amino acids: CASHRLAGVEQYF. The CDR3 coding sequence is TGTGCCAGCCACAGACTAGCGGGAGTTGAGCAGTACTTC.

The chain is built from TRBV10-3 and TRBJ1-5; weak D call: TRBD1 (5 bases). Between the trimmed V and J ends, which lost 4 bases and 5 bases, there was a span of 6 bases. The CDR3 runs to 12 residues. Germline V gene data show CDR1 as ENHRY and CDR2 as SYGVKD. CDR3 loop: CAISGGDQPQHF. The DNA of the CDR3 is TGTGCCATCAGTGGGGGGGATCAGCCCCAGCATTTT.

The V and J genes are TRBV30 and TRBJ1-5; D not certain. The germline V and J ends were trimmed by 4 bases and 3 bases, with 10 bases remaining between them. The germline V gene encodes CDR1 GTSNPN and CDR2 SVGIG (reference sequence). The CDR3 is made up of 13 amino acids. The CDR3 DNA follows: TGTGCCTGGAAGGGAGGGCACAATCAGCCCCAGCATTTT. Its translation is CAWKGGHNQPQHF.

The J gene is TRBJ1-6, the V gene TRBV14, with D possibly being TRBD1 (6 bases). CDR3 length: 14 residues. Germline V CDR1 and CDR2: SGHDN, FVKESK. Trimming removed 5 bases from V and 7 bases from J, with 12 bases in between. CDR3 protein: CASSWGGSNSPLHF. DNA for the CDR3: TGTGCCAGCAGCTGGGGGGGCTCAAATTCACCCCTCCACTTT.

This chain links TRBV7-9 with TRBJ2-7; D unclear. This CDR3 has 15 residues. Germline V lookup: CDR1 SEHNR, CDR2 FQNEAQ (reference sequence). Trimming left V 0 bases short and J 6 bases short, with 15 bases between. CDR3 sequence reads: CASSLASVDSSEQYF. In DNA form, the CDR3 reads TGTGCCAGCAGCTTAGCGTCAGTCGACTCGTCCGAGCAGTACTTC.

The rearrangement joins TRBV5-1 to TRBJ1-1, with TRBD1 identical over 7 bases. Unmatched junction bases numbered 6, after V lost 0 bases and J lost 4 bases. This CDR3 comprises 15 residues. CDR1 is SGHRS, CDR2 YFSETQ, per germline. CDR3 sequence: CASSLETGVGTEAFF. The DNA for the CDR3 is TGCGCCAGCAGCTTGGAAACAGGGGTAGGCACTGAAGCTTTCTTT.

The CDR3 loop reads CASSQERGSEAFF. The CDR3 nucleotides are TGTGCCAGCAGCCAAGAAAGGGGGTCTGAAGCTTTCTTT. The chain carries TRBV4-2 and TRBJ1-1; possible D gene TRBD1, 6 bases. The germline CDR1 and CDR2 sequences are LGHNA and YNFKEQ. CDR3 length: 13 amino acids. V was shortened by 0 bases and J by 6 bases, with 8 bases between the two germline ends.

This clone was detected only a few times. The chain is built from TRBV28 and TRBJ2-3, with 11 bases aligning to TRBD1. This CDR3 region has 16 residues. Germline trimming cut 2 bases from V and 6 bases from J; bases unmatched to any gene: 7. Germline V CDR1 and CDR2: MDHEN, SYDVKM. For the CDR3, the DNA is TGTGCCAGCAGTTTAAGATGGGACAGGGGGTCGGATACGCAGTATTTT. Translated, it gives CASSLRWDRGSDTQYF.

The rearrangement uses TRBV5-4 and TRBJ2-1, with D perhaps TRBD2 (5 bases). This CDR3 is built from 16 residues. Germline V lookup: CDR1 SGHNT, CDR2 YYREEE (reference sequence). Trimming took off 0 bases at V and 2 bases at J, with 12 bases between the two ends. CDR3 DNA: TGTGCCAGCAGCTTGGTCGGGGAGAAGGCCTACAATGAGCAGTTCTTC. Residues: CASSLVGEKAYNEQFF.